One and the same sample provided the 4 T cell receptor beta chains below, sequenced in a study of blood T cells in healthy people across ages. PCR was performed a second time for roughly 7 to 11 cycles using a sample-barcoded 5' primer and a J-beta primer mix. TCRdb passed the 5' RACE reads through MiXCR, listing each CDR3 protein once. The table shows 910,000 or so distinct CDR3 sequences, with about 53% occurring only once. Material for sequencing was blood. The source of these receptors is a woman aged 60-75 years in good health.

Concerning this clonotype itself: One end of the junction is discordant with germline, which a read error may explain. The chain links TRBV4-3 to TRBJ2-2, with 7 positions matching TRBD2. CDR1 is LGHNA, CDR2 YSLEER, per germline. The CDR3 runs 18 residues. This CDR3 is CAGSQDLPGTMNTGELFF. CDR3 nucleotides: TGCGCCGGCAGCCAAGATCTTCCCGGGACTATGAACACCGGGGAGCTGTTTTTT.

The rearrangement uses TRBV7-2 and TRBJ2-2; possibly TRBD1 for D (5 bases). Germline V CDR1 and CDR2: SGHTA, FQGNSA. The CDR3 is 14 residues long. V lost 0 bases and J lost 6, with 8 bases in between. In DNA form, the CDR3 reads TGTGCCAGCAGCTTAGCCCGCAGGGCCGGGGAGCTGTTTTTT. Amino acid sequence: CASSLARRAGELFF. The full variable domain, completed using reference TRBV7-2 and TRBJ2-2, is GAGVSQSPSNKVTEKGKDVELRCDPISGHTALYWYRQSLGQGLEFLIYFQGNSAPDKSGLPSDRFSAERTGGSVSTLTIQRTQQEDSAVYLCASSLARRAGELFFGEGSRLTVL.

This clonotype has a handful of counts. J is TRBJ2-7 and V is TRBV11-1; 9 positions match TRBD1. The CDR3 is 13 residues long. Germline-derived CDR1 and CDR2 are SGHAT and FQDESV (reference sequence). With V trimmed by 5 bases and J by 3 bases, 2 bases remained unmatched. This chain's CDR3 is CASSRQGVYEQYF. DNA for the CDR3: TGTGCCAGCAGCCGACAGGGGGTCTACGAGCAGTACTTC.

V and J are TRBV5-1 and TRBJ2-3; 13 positions match TRBD2. This CDR3 has 15 residues. Germline assignment: CDR1 SGHRS and CDR2 YFSETQ. With V trimmed by 3 bases and J by 5 bases, 3 bases remained unmatched. Here the CDR3 DNA reads TGCGCCAGCAGCTGGACTAGCGGGAGTAGAGATACGCAGTATTTT. It translates to CASSWTSGSRDTQYF. Full variable domain (missing parts from reference TRBV5-1 and TRBJ2-3): KAGVTQTPRYLIKTRGQQVTLSCSPISGHRSVSWYQQTPGQGLQFLFEYFSETQRNKGNFPGRFSGRQFSNSRSEMNVSTLELGDSALYLCASSWTSGSRDTQYFGPGTRLTVL.